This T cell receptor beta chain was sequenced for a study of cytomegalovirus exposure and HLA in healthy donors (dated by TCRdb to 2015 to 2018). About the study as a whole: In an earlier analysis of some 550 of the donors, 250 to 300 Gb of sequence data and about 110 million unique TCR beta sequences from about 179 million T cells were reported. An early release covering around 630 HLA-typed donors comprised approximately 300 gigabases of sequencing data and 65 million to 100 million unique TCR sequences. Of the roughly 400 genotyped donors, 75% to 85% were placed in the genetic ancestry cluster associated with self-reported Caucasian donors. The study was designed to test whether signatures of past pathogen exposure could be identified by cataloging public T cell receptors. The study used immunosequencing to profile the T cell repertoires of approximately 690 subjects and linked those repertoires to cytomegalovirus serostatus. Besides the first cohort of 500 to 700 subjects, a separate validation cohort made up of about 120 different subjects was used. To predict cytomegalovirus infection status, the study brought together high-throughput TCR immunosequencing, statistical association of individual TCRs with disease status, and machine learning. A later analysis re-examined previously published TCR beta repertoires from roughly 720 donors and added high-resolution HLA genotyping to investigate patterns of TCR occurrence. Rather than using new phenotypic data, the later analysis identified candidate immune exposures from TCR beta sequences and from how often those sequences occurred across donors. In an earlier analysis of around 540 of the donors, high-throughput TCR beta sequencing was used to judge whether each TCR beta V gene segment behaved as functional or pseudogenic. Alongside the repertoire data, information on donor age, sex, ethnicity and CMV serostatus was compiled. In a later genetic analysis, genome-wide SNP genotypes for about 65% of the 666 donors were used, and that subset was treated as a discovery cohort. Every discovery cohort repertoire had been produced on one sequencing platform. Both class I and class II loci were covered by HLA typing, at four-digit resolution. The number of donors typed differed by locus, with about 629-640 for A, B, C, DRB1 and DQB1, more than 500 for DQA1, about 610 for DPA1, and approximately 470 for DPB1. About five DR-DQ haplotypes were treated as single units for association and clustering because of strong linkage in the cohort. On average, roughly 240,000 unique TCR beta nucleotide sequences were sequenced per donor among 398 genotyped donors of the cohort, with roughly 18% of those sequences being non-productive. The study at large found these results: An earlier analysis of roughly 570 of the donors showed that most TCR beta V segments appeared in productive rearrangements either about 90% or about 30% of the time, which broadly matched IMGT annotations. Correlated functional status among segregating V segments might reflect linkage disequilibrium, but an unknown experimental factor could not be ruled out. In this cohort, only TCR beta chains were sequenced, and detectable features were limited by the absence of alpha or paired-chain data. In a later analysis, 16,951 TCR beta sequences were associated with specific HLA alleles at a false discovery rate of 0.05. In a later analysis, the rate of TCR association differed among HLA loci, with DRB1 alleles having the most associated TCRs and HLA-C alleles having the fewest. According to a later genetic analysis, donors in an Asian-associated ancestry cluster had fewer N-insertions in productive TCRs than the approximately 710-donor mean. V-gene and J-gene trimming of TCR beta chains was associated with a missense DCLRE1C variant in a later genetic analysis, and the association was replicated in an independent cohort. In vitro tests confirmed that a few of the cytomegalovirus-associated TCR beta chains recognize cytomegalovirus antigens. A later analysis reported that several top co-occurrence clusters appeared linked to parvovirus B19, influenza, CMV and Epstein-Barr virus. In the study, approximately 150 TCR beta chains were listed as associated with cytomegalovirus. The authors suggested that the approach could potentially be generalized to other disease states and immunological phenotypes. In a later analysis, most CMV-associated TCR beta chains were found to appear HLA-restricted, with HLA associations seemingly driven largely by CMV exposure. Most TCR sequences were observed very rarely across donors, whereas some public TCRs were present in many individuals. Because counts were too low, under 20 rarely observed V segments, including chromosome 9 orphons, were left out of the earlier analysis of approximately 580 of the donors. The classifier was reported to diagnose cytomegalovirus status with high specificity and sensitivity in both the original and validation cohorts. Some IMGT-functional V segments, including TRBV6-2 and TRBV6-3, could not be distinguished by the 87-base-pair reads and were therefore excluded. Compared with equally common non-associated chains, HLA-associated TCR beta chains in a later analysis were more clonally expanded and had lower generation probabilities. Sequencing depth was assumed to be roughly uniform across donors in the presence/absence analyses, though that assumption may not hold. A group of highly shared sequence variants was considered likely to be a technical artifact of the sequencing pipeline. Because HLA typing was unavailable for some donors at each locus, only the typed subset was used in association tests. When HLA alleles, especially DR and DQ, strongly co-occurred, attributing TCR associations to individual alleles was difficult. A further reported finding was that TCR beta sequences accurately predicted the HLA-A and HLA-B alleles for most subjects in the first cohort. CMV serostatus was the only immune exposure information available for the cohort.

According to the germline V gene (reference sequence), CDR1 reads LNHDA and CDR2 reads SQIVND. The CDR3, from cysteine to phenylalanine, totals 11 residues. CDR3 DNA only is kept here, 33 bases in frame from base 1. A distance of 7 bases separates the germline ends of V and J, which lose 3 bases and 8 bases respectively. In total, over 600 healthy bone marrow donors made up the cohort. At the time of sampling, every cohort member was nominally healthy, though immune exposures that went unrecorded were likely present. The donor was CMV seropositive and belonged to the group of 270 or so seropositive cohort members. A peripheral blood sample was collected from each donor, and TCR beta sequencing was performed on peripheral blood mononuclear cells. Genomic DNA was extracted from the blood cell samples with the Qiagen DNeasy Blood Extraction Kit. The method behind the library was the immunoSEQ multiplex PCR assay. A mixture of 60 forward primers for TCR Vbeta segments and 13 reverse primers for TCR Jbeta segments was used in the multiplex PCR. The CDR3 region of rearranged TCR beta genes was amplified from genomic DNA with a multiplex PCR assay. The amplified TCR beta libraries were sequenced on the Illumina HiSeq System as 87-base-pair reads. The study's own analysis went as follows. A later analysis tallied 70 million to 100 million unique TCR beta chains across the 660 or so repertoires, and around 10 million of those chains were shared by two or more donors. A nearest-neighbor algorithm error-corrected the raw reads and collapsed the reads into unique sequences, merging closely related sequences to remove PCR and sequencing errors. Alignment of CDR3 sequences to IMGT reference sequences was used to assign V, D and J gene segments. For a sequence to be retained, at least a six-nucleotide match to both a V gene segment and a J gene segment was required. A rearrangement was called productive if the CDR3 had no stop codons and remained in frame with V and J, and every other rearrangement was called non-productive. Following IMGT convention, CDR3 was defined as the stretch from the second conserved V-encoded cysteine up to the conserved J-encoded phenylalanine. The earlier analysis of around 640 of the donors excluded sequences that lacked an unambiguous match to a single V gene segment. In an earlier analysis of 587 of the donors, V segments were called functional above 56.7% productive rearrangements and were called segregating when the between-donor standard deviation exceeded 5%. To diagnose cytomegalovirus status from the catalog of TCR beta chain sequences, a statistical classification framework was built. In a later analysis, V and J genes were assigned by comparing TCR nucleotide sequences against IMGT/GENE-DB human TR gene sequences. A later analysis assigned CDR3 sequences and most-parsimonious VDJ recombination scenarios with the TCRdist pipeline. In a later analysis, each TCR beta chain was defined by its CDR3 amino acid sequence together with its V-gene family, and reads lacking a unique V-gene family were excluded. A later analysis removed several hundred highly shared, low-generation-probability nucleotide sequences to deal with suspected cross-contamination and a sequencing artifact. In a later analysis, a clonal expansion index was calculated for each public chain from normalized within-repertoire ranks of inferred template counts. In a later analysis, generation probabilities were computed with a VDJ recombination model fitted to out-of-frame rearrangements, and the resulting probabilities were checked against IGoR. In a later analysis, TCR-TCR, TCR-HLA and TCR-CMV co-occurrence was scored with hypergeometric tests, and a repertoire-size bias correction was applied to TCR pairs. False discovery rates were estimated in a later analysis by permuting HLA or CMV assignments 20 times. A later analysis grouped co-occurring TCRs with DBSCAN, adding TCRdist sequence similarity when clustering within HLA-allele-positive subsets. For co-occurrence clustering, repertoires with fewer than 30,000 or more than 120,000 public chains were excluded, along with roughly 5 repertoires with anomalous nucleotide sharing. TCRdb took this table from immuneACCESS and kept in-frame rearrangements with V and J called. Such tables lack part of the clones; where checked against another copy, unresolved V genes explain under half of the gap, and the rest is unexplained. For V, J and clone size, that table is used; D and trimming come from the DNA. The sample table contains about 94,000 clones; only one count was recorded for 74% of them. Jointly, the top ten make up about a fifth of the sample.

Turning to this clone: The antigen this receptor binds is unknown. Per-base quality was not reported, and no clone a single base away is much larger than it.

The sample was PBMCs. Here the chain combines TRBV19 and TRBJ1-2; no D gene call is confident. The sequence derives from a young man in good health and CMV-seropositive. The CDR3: CASSINRGYTF. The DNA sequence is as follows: TGTGCCAGTAGTATTAACCGGGGCTACACCTTC. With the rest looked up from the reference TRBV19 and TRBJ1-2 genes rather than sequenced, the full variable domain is DGGITQSPKYLFRKEGQNVTLSCEQNLNHDAMYWYRQDPGQGLRLIYYSQIVNDFQKGDIAEGYSVSREKKESFPLTVTSAQKNPTAFYLCASSINRGYTFGSGTRLTVV.